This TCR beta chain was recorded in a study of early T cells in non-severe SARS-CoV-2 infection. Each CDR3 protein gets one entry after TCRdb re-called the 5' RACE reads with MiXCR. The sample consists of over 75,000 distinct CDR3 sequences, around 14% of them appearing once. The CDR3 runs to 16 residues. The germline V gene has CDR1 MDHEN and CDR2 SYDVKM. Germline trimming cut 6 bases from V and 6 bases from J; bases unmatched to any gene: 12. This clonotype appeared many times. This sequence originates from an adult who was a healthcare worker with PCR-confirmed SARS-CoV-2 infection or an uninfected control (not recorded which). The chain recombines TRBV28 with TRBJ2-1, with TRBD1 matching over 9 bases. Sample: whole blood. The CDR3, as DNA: TGTGCCAGCAGCCCCGCCCCCGGGACAGGGATCAATGAGCAGTTCTTC. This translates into CASSPAPGTGINEQFF.